This passage covers 24 T cell receptor beta chains from one sample sequenced in a study of control samples from healthy donors and cancer patients. The table came from immunoSEQ multiplex PCR; TCRdb's copy has only in-frame clones and leaves some out. The sample lists 150,000 to 180,000 clones, around 95% occurring once. The source material was blood. The source of these receptors is a man between 40 and 49 years old in good health.

The V call is TRBV19, the J call TRBJ1-5; D is uncertain. With 4 bases removed from V and 2 bases from J, the gap between germline ends came to 12 bases. The CDR3 has 15 amino acids. Germline CDR1 LNHDA, CDR2 SQIVND (reference sequence). The CDR3 nucleotides are TGTGCCAGTAGTACCTTGGGATACGGCAATCAGCCCCAGCATTTT. Residues: CASSTLGYGNQPQHF.

The rearrangement uses TRBV9 and TRBJ2-1, with D hard to call. Trimming removed 0 bases at V and 2 bases at J, with 9 bases between. This CDR3 is 15 amino acids long. Germline CDR1 is SGDLS and CDR2 is YYNGEE. Written as DNA, the CDR3 is TGTGCCAGCAGCGTAGTCTCAGGAGCCTACAATGAGCAGTTCTTC. It is translated as CASSVVSGAYNEQFF.

This clone was seen once. The chain couples TRBV2 to TRBJ1-2; tentative D call: TRBD1 (6 bases). The CDR3 sequence is 15 residues long. Germline CDR1 is SNHLY and CDR2 is FYNNEI. V lost 5 bases and J lost 8, with 21 bases in between. In nucleotides, the CDR3 is TGTGCCAGCAGTAGAACTGGGGGCCCCCTAGGAGGCTACACCTTC. Translated: CASSRTGGPLGGYTF.

The rearrangement links TRBV4-1 to TRBJ2-1, with 8 bases that match TRBD2. The CDR3 extends over 19 amino acids. V shed 0 bases and J 1 base; nucleotides not matched to a gene: 11. The V gene's germline CDR1 is MGHRA and CDR2 YSYEKL. The CDR3 loop is CASSQDRLPGGGSYNEQFF. CDR3 nucleotide sequence: TGCGCCAGCAGCCAAGATCGGTTGCCTGGCGGGGGGTCCTACAATGAGCAGTTCTTC.

About this clone: Other DNA sequences in this specimen translate into the identical CDR3. The chain employs TRBV5-1 and TRBJ2-2; 9 bases align to TRBD2. Germline values: CDR1 SGHRS, CDR2 YFSETQ. The V and J ends lost 4 bases and 6 bases, in that order; junction bases with no gene match: 7. The CDR3 loop spans 15 amino acids. CDR3 protein: CASSDSAGGPGELFF. The CDR3 nucleotides read TGCGCCAGCAGCGATTCAGCGGGGGGTCCCGGGGAGCTGTTTTTT.

This chain connects TRBV29-1 to TRBJ1-5, with 9 bases identical to TRBD1. Germline loops: CDR1 SQVTM, CDR2 ANQGSEA. There are 13 residues in the CDR3. For the CDR3, the DNA is TGCGGGCGACAGGGGGGACTCAATCAGCCCCAGCATTTT. Protein sequence: CGRQGGLNQPQHF.

This CDR3 is CASSLINPGDGYTF. In nucleotides, the CDR3 is TGTGCCAGCAGCTTGATCAATCCAGGGGATGGCTACACCTTC. This chain links TRBV7-2 with TRBJ1-2, with a tentative D call TRBD1 (6 bases). Per the germline V gene, CDR1 is SGHTA and CDR2 is FQGNSA. The CDR3 extends over 14 amino acids. V lost 3 bases and J 6 bases, leaving 14 bases between the germline ends.

The J gene is TRBJ2-7, the V gene TRBV28; no reliable D call. Trimming shortened V by 3 bases and J by 0 bases, and 6 bases separated the two germline ends. This CDR3 is built from 13 residues. In germline, CDR1 is MDHEN, CDR2 SYDVKM. CDR3 sequence reads: CASSLFPSYEQYF. The CDR3 region has the DNA TGTGCCAGCAGTTTGTTCCCCTCCTACGAGCAGTACTTC. The full variable domain, completed using reference TRBV28 and TRBJ2-7, is DVKVTQSSRYLVKRTGEKVFLECVQDMDHENMFWYRQDPGLGLRLIYFSYDVKMKEKGDIPEGYSVSREKKERFSLILESASTNQTSMYLCASSLFPSYEQYFGPGTRLTVT.

The chain employs TRBV7-9 and TRBJ1-6, with D possibly matching TRBD1 (6 bases). The V gene lost 2 bases and the J gene lost 7 bases, with 12 bases spanning the gap. CDR3 size: 15 residues. Looked up from germline, CDR1 is SEHNR and CDR2 is FQNEAQ (reference sequence). The CDR3 sequence is CASSLNAGVNSPLHF. In nucleotides, the CDR3 is TGTGCCAGCAGCTTAAACGCAGGGGTAAATTCACCCCTCCACTTT.

The chain is built from TRBV6-5 and TRBJ2-1; 10 bases are shared with TRBD1. The germline V gene has CDR1 MNHEY and CDR2 SVGAGI. CDR3 length equals 13 residues. V lost 8 bases and J lost 4; bases outside the gene matches: 2. The CDR3 DNA is TGTGCCAGCTTGGGACAGGGGTACAATGAGCAGTTCTTC. Its translation is CASLGQGYNEQFF.

This clone is medium-sized by share. The chain has TRBV21-1 and TRBJ1-1. TRBV21-1 is a pseudogene. This CDR3 region has 14 residues. The CDR3 bases are TGTGCCAGCAGCAAAGAGGAAAAGAGAACTGAAGCTTTCTTT. It yields the protein CASSKEEKRTEAFF.

The chain employs TRBV6-5 and TRBJ2-7; the D is unclear. The V and J ends lost 0 bases and 0 bases respectively, with 6 bases between them. Germline V CDR1 and CDR2: MNHEY, SVGAGI. This CDR3 region has 14 residues. The DNA for the CDR3 is TGTGCCAGCAGTTACTCGATCTACTCCTACGAGCAGTACTTC. Its translation: CASSYSIYSYEQYF.

The J gene is TRBJ1-2, the V gene TRBV28; no clear D. The CDR3 loop spans 13 amino acids. CDR1 is MDHEN, CDR2 SYDVKM, per germline. Trimming removed 2 bases at V and 0 bases at J, with 4 bases between. CDR3 sequence reads: CASSLRANYGYTF. The CDR3 bases are TGTGCCAGCAGTTTACGGGCTAACTATGGCTACACCTTC.

This rearrangement joins TRBV27 to TRBJ1-6; 10 nucleotides match TRBD1. CDR1 and CDR2 (germline): MNHEY, SMNVEV (reference sequence). The CDR3 loop spans 16 amino acids. With 4 bases clipped from V and 6 bases from J, the junction kept 6 bases outside the gene matches. The CDR3: CASSSPGQGINSPLHF. The CDR3 bases are TGTGCCAGCAGTTCGCCGGGACAGGGGATTAATTCACCCCTCCACTTT.

V usage is TRBV19 and J usage is TRBJ1-1; D is possibly TRBD1 (6 bases). V was shortened by 4 bases and J by 5 bases, with 17 bases between the two germline ends. There are 15 residues in the CDR3. Per germline, CDR1 LNHDA and CDR2 SQIVND (reference sequence). The CDR3 protein is CASSTPGTKDTEAFF. The CDR3 DNA sequence: TGTGCCAGTAGTACGCCCGGGACAAAGGATACTGAAGCTTTCTTT.

V gene TRBV12-3 or TRBV12-4 combines with J gene TRBJ1-6, with D unclear. This CDR3 comprises 13 residues. Trimming pared 3 bases from V and 11 bases from J, leaving 11 bases between. Written as DNA, the CDR3 is TGTGCCAGCAGTTTTGTCTCGTCGACACCCCTCCACTTT. Translated, it gives CASSFVSSTPLHF.

The chain has TRBV9 and TRBJ2-1; TRBD1 is a possible D gene (5 bases). The CDR3 runs 15 residues. The V gene lost 5 bases and the J gene lost 0 bases, with 12 bases spanning the gap. Germline loops: CDR1 SGDLS, CDR2 YYNGEE. The CDR3 nucleotides read TGTGCCAGCAGTTCTCAGGGAAGCTCCTACAATGAGCAGTTCTTC. As protein: CASSSQGSSYNEQFF.

The V gene is TRBV7-2, the J gene TRBJ2-1; no definite D call. This CDR3 is built from 11 residues. Trimming took off 5 bases at V and 2 bases at J, with 1 base between the two ends. Germline V gene data show CDR1 as SGHTA and CDR2 as FQGNSA. This CDR3 is CASSPYNEQFF. As DNA, the CDR3 is TGTGCCAGCAGCCCCTACAATGAGCAGTTCTTC.

This chain uses TRBV3-1 (or the pseudogene TRBV3-2) with TRBJ2-3; either TRBD1 or TRBD2 may fit D (5 bases each). The CDR3 length is 14 residues. Per germline, CDR1 LGHDT and CDR2 YNNKEL (reference sequence). Trimming stripped 1 base from V and 4 bases from J, with 9 bases between. The CDR3 sequence: CASSQALGADTQYF. Written as DNA, the CDR3 is TGTGCCAGCAGCCAAGCTCTGGGGGCAGATACGCAGTATTTT.

The genes are TRBV6-6 and TRBJ2-4, with D possibly matching TRBD2 (5 bases). The CDR3 runs to 13 residues. The germline V gene encodes CDR1 MNHNY and CDR2 SVGAGI (reference sequence). The germline V and J ends were trimmed by 2 bases and 7 bases, with 9 bases remaining between them. This CDR3 reads CASSYGPGNIQYF. DNA for the CDR3: TGTGCCAGCAGTTACGGCCCGGGGAACATTCAGTACTTC.

This chain connects TRBV19 to TRBJ1-2; D unclear. The CDR3 loop spans 15 amino acids. Trimming left V 3 bases short and J 1 base short, with 12 bases between. CDR1 and CDR2 from the germline V gene are LNHDA and SQIVND (reference sequence). CDR3 residues: CASSISRDGNYGYTF. Here the CDR3 DNA reads TGTGCCAGTAGTATTTCGCGAGACGGTAACTATGGCTACACCTTC.

This chain links TRBV7-3 with TRBJ2-2; possible D gene TRBD2, 6 bases. This CDR3 contains 12 residues. Germline V gene data show CDR1 as SGHTA and CDR2 as FQGTGA. With 7 bases removed from V and 7 bases from J, the gap between germline ends came to 10 bases. CDR3 sequence: CASTTGVGELFF. The CDR3 DNA is TGTGCCAGCACCACGGGAGTCGGGGAGCTGTTTTTT.

The chain joins TRBV7-2 to TRBJ2-1; 8 bases fit TRBD2. Germline CDR1 and CDR2: SGHTA and FQGNSA. Trimming at V came to 5 bases and at J to 0 bases, leaving 3 bases not matched to a gene. The CDR3 runs to 15 residues. In DNA, the CDR3 is TGTGCCAGCAGCGCGGGGACTAGCTCCTACAATGAGCAGTTCTTC. Its protein is CASSAGTSSYNEQFF.

The chain uses TRBV24-1 and TRBJ2-1; 7 nucleotides align to TRBD1. The CDR3 contains 15 residues. The germline gives CDR1 KGHDR, CDR2 SFDVKD. J lost 6 bases, V lost 3 bases, and 7 bases had no gene match. CDR3 bases: TGTGCCACCAGTGATACGCGACAGGGTATCAATGAGCAGTTCTTC. It codes for CATSDTRQGINEQFF.